These T cell receptor beta chains were read from a single sample in a study of cytomegalovirus exposure and HLA in healthy donors. TCRdb keeps only in-frame clones here, not all; method: immunoSEQ multiplex PCR. This sample carries around 75,000 clones, 60% to 85% of them seen once, and the ten largest clones take about 3.3%. The specimen was PBMCs. Receptors originate from a man aged 18 to 30 in good health and CMV-seronegative. CDR3s include the opening cysteine and the closing phenylalanine or tryptophan. Each record gives: D gene, V gene, clone size, J gene, CDR3 DNA, CDR3 protein. The D gene is left open where the match is weak. Part of the rows lack a size; the others show once, few, many or a class for expanded clones.

D gene: TRBD2
V gene: TRBV6-6
clone size: -
J gene: TRBJ2-1
CDR3 DNA: TGTGCCAGCCTCTACGTTGGGGGGCCGGGGGGGAATGAGCAGTTCTTC
CDR3 protein: CASLYVGGPGGNEQFF

D gene: TRBD1
V gene: TRBV5-4
clone size: -
J gene: TRBJ2-1
CDR3 DNA: TGTGCCAGCAGCAGCTACAGGGGTAACAATGAGCAGTTCTTC
CDR3 protein: CASSSYRGNNEQFF

D gene: TRBD2
V gene: TRBV9
clone size: -
J gene: TRBJ2-5
CDR3 DNA: TGTGCCAGCAGCGTAGGGACTAGCGGGGGTGGGGAGACCCAGTACTTC
CDR3 protein: CASSVGTSGGGETQYF

D gene: -
V gene: TRBV2
clone size: -
J gene: TRBJ2-1
CDR3 DNA: TGTGCCAGTCAGGACAGACACCCCTCCAATGAGCAGTTCTTC
CDR3 protein: CASQDRHPSNEQFF

D gene: -
V gene: TRBV6-1
clone size: -
J gene: TRBJ2-3
CDR3 DNA: TGTGCCAGCACAGTCACAGATACGCAGTATTTT
CDR3 protein: CASTVTDTQYF

D gene: TRBD2
V gene: TRBV5-1
clone size: -
J gene: TRBJ2-1
CDR3 DNA: TGCGCCAGCAGCTCCTTAGCGGGGGGAACCTACAATGAGCAGTTCTTC
CDR3 protein: CASSSLAGGTYNEQFF

D gene: TRBD2
V gene: TRBV15
clone size: -
J gene: TRBJ2-1
CDR3 DNA: TGTGCCACCAGCACCCGACTAGCGGGGGGGCTCAATGAGCAGTTCTTC
CDR3 protein: CATSTRLAGGLNEQFF

D gene: -
V gene: TRBV7-2
clone size: -
J gene: TRBJ2-5
CDR3 DNA: TGTGCCAGCAGCCCCTCTATCGGAGAAGAGACCCAGTACTTC
CDR3 protein: CASSPSIGEETQYF

D gene: TRBD1
V gene: TRBV6-1
clone size: -
J gene: TRBJ1-1
CDR3 DNA: TGTGCCAGCAGTGAAGAAGGGGGGACAGGGCGGAACACTGAAGCTTTCTTT
CDR3 protein: CASSEEGGTGRNTEAFF

D gene: TRBD2
V gene: TRBV4-2
clone size: -
J gene: TRBJ2-5
CDR3 DNA: TGTGCCAGCAGCCAGCTGACTAGCGGGGACCAAGAGACCCAGTACTTC
CDR3 protein: CASSQLTSGDQETQYF

D gene: -
V gene: TRBV28
clone size: once
J gene: TRBJ2-5
CDR3 DNA: TGTGCCAGCAGTTCAGGGGTAGGCCAAGAGACCCAGTACTTC
CDR3 protein: CASSSGVGQETQYF

D gene: -
V gene: TRBV9
clone size: -
J gene: TRBJ2-3
CDR3 DNA: TGTGCCAGCAGCGTAGCGGGACTCCGCACAGATACGCAGTATTTT
CDR3 protein: CASSVAGLRTDTQYF

D gene: -
V gene: TRBV20-1
clone size: -
J gene: TRBJ1-1
CDR3 DNA: TGCAGTGCTAGGTTCAGGAAAGAAGCTTTCTTT
CDR3 protein: CSARFRKEAFF

D gene: -
V gene: TRBV9
clone size: -
J gene: TRBJ2-2
CDR3 DNA: TGTGCCAGCAGCCATCCGGGGGGCGCGGGAGGGGAGCTGTTTTTT
CDR3 protein: CASSHPGGAGGELFF

D gene: -
V gene: TRBV4-1
clone size: -
J gene: TRBJ2-5
CDR3 DNA: TGCGCCAGCAGCCATGGAAAGATGGGGGGAGGGGGACTTGGGGAGACCCAGTACTTC
CDR3 protein: CASSHGKMGGGGLGETQYF

D gene: TRBD1
V gene: TRBV19
clone size: -
J gene: TRBJ2-7
CDR3 DNA: TGTGCCAGTAGTATTGTCCCGGGACAGGGGGCTGGGGAGCAGTACTTC
CDR3 protein: CASSIVPGQGAGEQYF

D gene: TRBD1
V gene: TRBV19
clone size: -
J gene: TRBJ2-1
CDR3 DNA: TGTGCCAGTAGTAATCCGGGACAGGGATCGAATGAGCAGTTCTTC
CDR3 protein: CASSNPGQGSNEQFF

D gene: -
V gene: TRBV19
clone size: -
J gene: TRBJ2-5
CDR3 DNA: TGTGCCAGTAACAGCAAAGTCCAAGAGACCCAGTACTTC
CDR3 protein: CASNSKVQETQYF

D gene: -
V gene: TRBV7-8
clone size: -
J gene: TRBJ1-6
CDR3 DNA: TGTGCCAGCAGCTTATCTGCAGGGGTTAATAATTCACCCCTCCACTTT
CDR3 protein: CASSLSAGVNNSPLHF

D gene: TRBD2
V gene: TRBV14
clone size: few
J gene: TRBJ2-5
CDR3 DNA: TGTGCCAGCAGCCAAGGTAGCGGGGGGACAGAGACCCAGTACTTC
CDR3 protein: CASSQGSGGTETQYF

D gene: -
V gene: TRBV19
clone size: -
J gene: TRBJ2-3
CDR3 DNA: TGTGCCAGTATCCCCCAAGGGGCCACTACAGATACGCAGTATTTT
CDR3 protein: CASIPQGATTDTQYF

D gene: TRBD2
V gene: TRBV4-1
clone size: -
J gene: TRBJ2-5
CDR3 DNA: TGCGCCAGCAGCCAATCCCCCGGACTAGCGGGCCAAGAGACCCAGTACTTC
CDR3 protein: CASSQSPGLAGQETQYF

D gene: -
V gene: TRBV11-2
clone size: once
J gene: TRBJ2-4
CDR3 DNA: TGTGCCAGCAGCTCAGCCGGCGGAAGGACAAGGGACATTCAGTACTTC
CDR3 protein: CASSSAGGRTRDIQYF

D gene: -
V gene: TRBV19
clone size: -
J gene: TRBJ1-5
CDR3 DNA: TGTGCCAGTAGAAAAGAGGGCATGGGAAATCAGCCCCAGCATTTT
CDR3 protein: CASRKEGMGNQPQHF

D gene: -
V gene: TRBV5-1
clone size: -
J gene: TRBJ2-1
CDR3 DNA: TGCGCCAGCAGCTTGGACACGGGTAATGAGCAGTTCTTC
CDR3 protein: CASSLDTGNEQFF

D gene: TRBD1
V gene: TRBV25-1
clone size: few
J gene: TRBJ2-7
CDR3 DNA: TGTGCCAGCAGTGAATCGGGGACACAGAGACAGGGATCGTACGAGCAGTACTTC
CDR3 protein: CASSESGTQRQGSYEQYF

D gene: -
V gene: TRBV6-5
clone size: -
J gene: TRBJ1-2
CDR3 DNA: TGTGCTAGAACTCGCAGGGCGCCTGCTAACTATGGCTACACCTTC
CDR3 protein: CARTRRAPANYGYTF

D gene: TRBD2
V gene: TRBV5-1
clone size: -
J gene: TRBJ2-7
CDR3 DNA: TGCGCCAGCAGCTTCTCTCCCAGCGGGGAACCCTACGAGCAGTACTTC
CDR3 protein: CASSFSPSGEPYEQYF

D gene: TRBD1
V gene: TRBV28
clone size: few
J gene: TRBJ1-2
CDR3 DNA: TGTGCCAGCAGTTTATGGGACAGGGGTAACTATGGCTACACCTTC
CDR3 protein: CASSLWDRGNYGYTF

D gene: TRBD1
V gene: TRBV2
clone size: few
J gene: TRBJ1-5
CDR3 DNA: TGTGCCAGCAGTATACCCGGGACAGGCTTGAATCAGCCCCAGCATTTT
CDR3 protein: CASSIPGTGLNQPQHF

D gene: TRBD2
V gene: TRBV11-1
clone size: -
J gene: TRBJ2-1
CDR3 DNA: TGTGCCAGCAGCTCATCCGGGGGACTAGCGGGGGGGCGAATTGATGAGCAGTTCTTC
CDR3 protein: CASSSSGGLAGGRIDEQFF

D gene: -
V gene: TRBV2
clone size: few
J gene: TRBJ2-7
CDR3 DNA: TGTGCCAGCAGAGGACAGTTCTCCTACGAGCAGTACTTC
CDR3 protein: CASRGQFSYEQYF

D gene: -
V gene: TRBV20-1
clone size: once
J gene: TRBJ1-1
CDR3 DNA: TGCAGTGCTAGTCCGGAGGCTTTCTTT
CDR3 protein: CSASPEAFF

D gene: -
V gene: TRBV27
clone size: -
J gene: TRBJ2-2
CDR3 DNA: TGTGCCAGCAGTTTATCGTTTTTGTTCCCAGGGGGAGGTACCGGGGAGCTGTTTTTT
CDR3 protein: CASSLSFLFPGGGTGELFF

D gene: -
V gene: TRBV15
clone size: -
J gene: TRBJ1-5
CDR3 DNA: TGTGCCACCAGCACGAGGGTCAATCAGCCCCAGCATTTT
CDR3 protein: CATSTRVNQPQHF

D gene: TRBD1
V gene: TRBV2
clone size: -
J gene: TRBJ2-1
CDR3 DNA: TGTGCCAGCAGAGGGACAGGGGCCTACAATGAGCAGTTCTTC
CDR3 protein: CASRGTGAYNEQFF

D gene: TRBD2
V gene: TRBV11-2
clone size: -
J gene: TRBJ2-2
CDR3 DNA: TGTGCCAGCAGCTTAGGCGGGAGCGGGGGGGCAACCGGGGAGCTGTTTTTT
CDR3 protein: CASSLGGSGGATGELFF

D gene: -
V gene: TRBV28
clone size: -
J gene: TRBJ1-1
CDR3 DNA: TGTGCCAGCAGGACGGGCACTGAAGCTTTCTTT
CDR3 protein: CASRTGTEAFF

D gene: TRBD1
V gene: TRBV5-1
clone size: -
J gene: TRBJ1-1
CDR3 DNA: TGCGCCAGCAGCTGGGGGACAGGGAACACTGAAGCTTTCTTT
CDR3 protein: CASSWGTGNTEAFF